This TCR beta chain came from a study of T cell responses to AZD1222 COVID-19 vaccine. Here immunoSEQ multiplex PCR was the method, and the copy in TCRdb shows in-frame clones only, minus some. The table has some 200,000 clones, more than 75% seen once. Pooling covered second doses at about 4 or about 12 weeks. In germline, CDR1 is LGHNA, CDR2 YNFKEQ. Trimming cost V 4 bases and J 8 bases; bases outside gene matches: 13. The CDR3 contains 17 residues. Source: peripheral blood, taken 28 days after the second AZD1222 dose. The chain combines TRBV4-2 with TRBJ1-6, with TRBD1 matching over 8 bases. The source is an adult who received the AZD1222 COVID-19 vaccine. This chain's CDR3 is CASSPVRAQGADSPLHF. CDR3 in DNA: TGTGCCAGCAGCCCGGTCCGGGCCCAGGGGGCGGATTCACCCCTCCACTTT.